This T cell receptor beta chain was captured in a study of blood T cell repertoires in COVID-19 (dated by TCRdb to 2020 to 2021). Broadly, across the study: The collaborator samples originated in the United States, Italy and Spain and spanned the acute and convalescent phases of COVID-19. The prospective study material was composed of cDNA or gDNA derived from T cells, B-cell-depleted T cells, or PBMCs. Deeply sampled blood TCRbeta repertoires from subjects exposed to, actively infected with, or recovered from COVID-19 were included in the dataset. The repertoires were released in a freely available public database intended as a resource for research on the immune response to SARS-CoV-2. The samples were drawn from two sources: the first 160 participants of the ongoing ImmuneRACE study, and 1,254 subjects contributed by 6 global collaborators. Nearly every sample came with metadata listing a de-identified subject ID, COVID-19 status, age in years and sex. Where available, HLA class I and class II types were taken from metadata supplied by the sample provider and were not determined by assay-based typing.

From cysteine to phenylalanine, the CDR3 is 13 amino acids long. Just the 39-base CDR3 DNA is kept, in frame starting at base 1. The junction carries 8 bases between V and J, which are trimmed by 3 bases and 3 bases respectively. Per the germline V gene, MDHEN is the CDR1 and SYDVKM is the CDR2. At one collaborating source in Seattle, patients were enrolled during active infection and were followed longitudinally through the course of disease. Each collaborating institution followed its own protocols to collect whole blood in K2EDTA tubes. For TCRbeta analysis, collaborators shipped samples as frozen whole blood, isolated PBMCs, or DNA extracted from either of those sample types. Of note for this clone: No cognate antigen has been identified for it. Within one base of it there is no much larger clone, and no base qualities were kept.

TCRbeta CDR3 regions were amplified from genomic DNA by means of the immunoSEQ Assay, a bias-controlled multiplex PCR. The published analysis was carried out like this. The number of nucleated cells in each sample was estimated by amplification of reference gene primers within the assay. To quantify the absolute abundance of each unique TCRbeta CDR3 rearrangement, sequence reads were collapsed and filtered. For each sample, productive Simpson clonality was calculated as the square root of Simpson's diversity index over productive rearrangements. Sourced from immuneACCESS, this table was stored by TCRdb with only in-frame sequences that have V and J called. A share of the clones is absent; for the studies checked, an unresolved V gene accounts for under half, and the remainder has no known explanation. The V and J calls and clone size were taken over from that table, and D and trimming were inferred from the DNA. For this sample there are roughly 150,000 clones; approximately 84% appear just once. The ten top clones hold roughly 5.4% of the sample.

Here is what the overall study found, with its caveats: How much clinical and demographic metadata was included differed by source and by participant, and the metadata was provided uncurated.

Sequenced material: peripheral blood. This sequence originates from a woman aged 45-65 years with COVID-19, enrolled during active disease. The rearranged segments are TRBV28 and TRBJ1-1; tentative D gene TRBD1, with 5 bases matching. The DNA is as follows: TGTGCCAGCAGTTTGACAGAAGACACTGAAGCTTTCTTT. This sequence encodes CASSLTEDTEAFF.